This T cell receptor (beta chain) was profiled in a study of identical twins. The CDR3 loop spans 11 amino acids. Per germline, CDR1 MNHEY and CDR2 SMNVEV (reference sequence). V lost 8 bases and J lost 7, with 9 bases in between. Carrying unique molecular identifiers, the cDNA also gained a universal primer site through template switching. TCRdb re-called the 5' RACE reads through MiXCR, storing one row per CDR3 protein. The top ten clones hold roughly 7% of a sample with 250,000 to 300,000 distinct CDR3 sequences, nearly 9.5% of them seen once. A remark on this clonotype: No antigen is known for it.

Whole-study findings and limits: Fewer insertions were carried by abundant cord blood beta clonotypes, but none was seen in memory repertoires.

This same sample was also part of a study on yellow fever vaccine responses in identical twins.

The chain combines TRBV27 with TRBJ1-5, with a weak D call TRBD1 (5 bases). The clonotype originates from a woman aged 18-35 years in good health. The specimen was CD8+ T cells sorted from blood. CDR3: CASGGSQPQHF. The CDR3, as DNA: TGTGCCAGCGGGGGGTCCCAGCCCCAGCATTTT.